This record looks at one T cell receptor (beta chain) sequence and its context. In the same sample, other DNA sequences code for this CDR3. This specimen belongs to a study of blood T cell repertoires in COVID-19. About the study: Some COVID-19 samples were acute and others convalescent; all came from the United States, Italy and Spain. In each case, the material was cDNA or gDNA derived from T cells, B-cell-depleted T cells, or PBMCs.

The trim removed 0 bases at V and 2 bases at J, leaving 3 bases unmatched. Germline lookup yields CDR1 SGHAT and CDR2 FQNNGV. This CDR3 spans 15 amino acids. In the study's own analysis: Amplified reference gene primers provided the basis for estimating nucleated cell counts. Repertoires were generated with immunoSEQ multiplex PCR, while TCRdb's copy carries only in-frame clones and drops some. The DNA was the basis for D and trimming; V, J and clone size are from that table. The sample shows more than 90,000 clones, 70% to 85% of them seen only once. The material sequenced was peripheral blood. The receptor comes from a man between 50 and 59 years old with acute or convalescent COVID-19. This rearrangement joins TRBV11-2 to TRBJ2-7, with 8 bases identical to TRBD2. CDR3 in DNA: TGTGCCAGCAGCTTAGATACTAGCGGACCCTACGAGCAGTACTTC. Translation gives CASSLDTSGPYEQYF.